Below, 15 T cell receptor beta chains from the same sample are listed, as sequenced in a study of blood T cell repertoires in COVID-19. Clones were read by immunoSEQ multiplex PCR, and TCRdb kept only the in-frame ones, dropping some. The sample lists about 360,000 clones, roughly 86% occurring once. Specimen: peripheral blood. Receptors originate from a human donor in a cohort sampled during active COVID-19.

The V gene is TRBV2, the J gene TRBJ1-1; D ambiguous. The CDR3 has 14 amino acids. Germline values: CDR1 SNHLY, CDR2 FYNNEI. Trimming took 8 bases from V and 5 from J, leaving 18 bases between them. CDR3 nucleotide sequence: TGTGCCAGCGTTCCAGGACGGAGGACGACTGAAGCTTTCTTT. Its translation: CASVPGRRTTEAFF.

This clone appeared a single time. The chain is built from TRBV10-2 and TRBJ2-1; 9 nucleotides line up with TRBD1. V lost 4 bases to trimming and J lost 8 bases; unmatched junction nucleotides: 6. CDR3 length equals 14 residues. The germline CDR1 and CDR2 sequences are WSHSY and SAAADI. CDR3 sequence reads: CASSGDREVDEQFF. DNA of the CDR3: TGCGCCAGCAGTGGGGACAGGGAGGTCGATGAGCAGTTCTTC.

The chain links TRBV18 to TRBJ1-1; 8 nucleotides agree with TRBD1. Germline-derived CDR1 and CDR2 are KGHSH and LQKENI. The J segment lost 0 bases and the V segment lost 6 bases, leaving 9 bases of the junction unmatched. The CDR3 is 16 residues long. CDR3 in amino acids: CASSHETGALNTEAFF. The CDR3 DNA is TGTGCCAGCTCCCATGAGACAGGGGCGCTGAACACTGAAGCTTTCTTT.

The chain employs TRBV9 and TRBJ2-7, with 9 bases matching TRBD2. Germline values: CDR1 SGDLS, CDR2 YYNGEE. J was trimmed by 1 base and V by 3 bases; bases with no gene match: 5. The CDR3 has 15 residues. The CDR3 DNA sequence: TGTGCCAGCAGCGAGGCGGGAGGGCCGTCCTACGAGCAGTACTTC. It specifies CASSEAGGPSYEQYF.

The J gene is TRBJ2-3, the V gene TRBV19; a weak D match, TRBD2 (6 bases). The CDR3 loop spans 18 amino acids. The V gene's germline CDR1 is LNHDA and CDR2 SQIVND (reference sequence). V was pared by 0 bases and J by 5 bases, with 21 bases between. The CDR3 here is CASSIDKVRRGPKDTQYF. CDR3 in DNA: TGTGCCAGTAGTATAGACAAAGTTAGGAGGGGTCCCAAAGATACGCAGTATTTT.

The J gene is TRBJ1-2, the V gene TRBV12-3 or TRBV12-4; no clear D. Trimming cost V 4 bases and J 8 bases, with 14 bases left between them. The CDR3 spans 13 residues. The CDR3 here is CASSWPEGNGYTF. The CDR3 DNA reads TGTGCCAGCAGTTGGCCGGAGGGAAACGGCTACACCTTC.

The chain is built from TRBV15 and TRBJ1-2, with a tentative D call TRBD1 (6 bases). V lost 0 bases to trimming and J lost 8 bases, with 13 bases between them. Germline V gene data show CDR1 as LNHNV and CDR2 as YYDKDF (reference sequence). There are 14 residues in the CDR3. CDR3 loop: CATSRDRGTSGYTF. CDR3 bases: TGTGCCACCAGCAGAGATCGAGGGACATCGGGCTACACCTTC.

The V gene is TRBV29-1, the J gene TRBJ1-1; no clear D gene. Germline loops: CDR1 SQVTM, CDR2 ANQGSEA. The CDR3 sequence is 12 residues long. Between the trimmed V and J ends, which lost 5 bases and 1 base, there was a span of 8 bases. Here the CDR3 reads CSVRQANTEAFF. CDR3 sequence (DNA): TGCAGCGTTCGGCAGGCGAACACTGAAGCTTTCTTT.

This sequence joins TRBV5-6 and TRBJ2-7; D is perhaps TRBD2 (5 bases). With 4 bases removed from V and 6 bases from J, the gap between germline ends came to 11 bases. Germline V gives CDR1 SGHDT, CDR2 YYEEEE. The CDR3 is made up of 12 amino acids. CDR3 sequence: CASSLTEGEQYF. DNA for the CDR3: TGTGCCAGCAGCCTAACTGAGGGCGAGCAGTACTTC.

This chain joins TRBV28 and TRBJ1-1, with TRBD1 matching 7 bases. Germline lookup yields CDR1 MDHEN and CDR2 SYDVKM. The CDR3 is 14 residues long. With V trimmed by 5 bases and J by 2 bases, 5 bases remained unmatched. The CDR3 DNA is TGTGCCAGCAGTCTCGGACAGGAAAACACTGAAGCTTTCTTT. This codes for CASSLGQENTEAFF. The complete variable domain, with remaining parts taken from reference TRBV28 and TRBJ1-1, reads DVKVTQSSRYLVKRTGEKVFLECVQDMDHENMFWYRQDPGLGLRLIYFSYDVKMKEKGDIPEGYSVSREKKERFSLILESASTNQTSMYLCASSLGQENTEAFFGQGTRLTVV.

The CDR3 spells CASSYSARDNEQFF. The CDR3 region has the DNA TGTGCCAGCAGTTACTCGGCTAGAGACAATGAGCAGTTCTTC. The chain combines TRBV6-5 with TRBJ2-1; D uncertain. Looked up from germline, CDR1 is MNHEY and CDR2 is SVGAGI. The CDR3 is 14 amino acids. V lost 0 bases to trimming and J lost 5 bases, with 8 bases between them.

The chain employs TRBV18 and TRBJ1-1; D is unresolved. Per the germline V gene, CDR1 is KGHSH and CDR2 is LQKENI. CDR3 length: 15 amino acids. V lost 0 bases, J lost 0 bases, and 8 bases lay in between. The CDR3 DNA sequence: TGTGCCAGCTCACCACCTTCTCAGGTGAACACTGAAGCTTTCTTT. Protein product: CASSPPSQVNTEAFF.

The V gene is TRBV5-4, the J gene TRBJ2-7; no clear D gene. CDR1 SGHNT and CDR2 YYREEE come from the germline V gene (reference sequence). The CDR3 sequence is 13 residues long. Trimming removed 2 bases at V and 5 bases at J, with 11 bases between. The CDR3 DNA sequence: TGTGCCAGCAGCTTTGCAGGTGTGGACGAGCAGTACTTC. Its protein product is CASSFAGVDEQYF.

The CDR3 DNA follows: TGTGCCACCAGCAGAGATCGCCTAGCGGGCCAAGAGACCCAGTACTTC. It codes for CATSRDRLAGQETQYF. The rearrangement joins TRBV15 to TRBJ2-5, with TRBD2 matching 8 bases. The CDR3 is 16 amino acids. Germline assignment: CDR1 LNHNV and CDR2 YYDKDF (reference sequence). J lost 1 base, V lost 0 bases, and 4 bases had no gene match.

This clone was counted a few times. V and J are TRBV2 and TRBJ1-3, with D perhaps matching TRBD1 (6 bases). The CDR3 covers 15 residues. Germline lookup yields CDR1 SNHLY and CDR2 FYNNEI. V lost 4 bases and J 0 bases, leaving 10 bases between the germline ends. The CDR3 here is CASSAQGSSGNTIYF. The DNA of the CDR3 is TGTGCCAGCAGTGCACAGGGCAGCTCTGGAAACACCATATATTTT.